This T cell receptor (beta chain) derives from a study of blood T cell repertoires in COVID-19. Study-level background: Specimens from acute and convalescent COVID-19 originated in the United States, Italy and Spain. Sample material is recorded as cDNA or gDNA derived from T cells, B-cell-depleted T cells, or PBMCs.

The CDR3 loop spans 14 amino acids. The V gene lost 5 bases and the J gene lost 7 bases, with 14 bases spanning the gap. Germline-derived CDR1 and CDR2 are SGHTA and FQGNSA. As processed by the authors: How many nucleated cells were present was estimated from reference gene primer amplification. Clones were sequenced by immunoSEQ multiplex PCR, and TCRdb holds only the in-frame ones, with some missing. For V, J and clone size, that table is used; D and trimming come from the DNA. The sample has around 95,000 clones; 80% to 90% are singletons. The rearrangement links TRBV7-2 to TRBJ2-2, with TRBD1 as a possible D gene (5 bases). The sample consisted of peripheral blood. This sequence was found in a human donor in a cohort sampled during active COVID-19. The CDR3 bases are TGTGCCAGCAGCACAGGCCGAGTTGGCGGGGAGCTGTTTTTT. It encodes CASSTGRVGGELFF.